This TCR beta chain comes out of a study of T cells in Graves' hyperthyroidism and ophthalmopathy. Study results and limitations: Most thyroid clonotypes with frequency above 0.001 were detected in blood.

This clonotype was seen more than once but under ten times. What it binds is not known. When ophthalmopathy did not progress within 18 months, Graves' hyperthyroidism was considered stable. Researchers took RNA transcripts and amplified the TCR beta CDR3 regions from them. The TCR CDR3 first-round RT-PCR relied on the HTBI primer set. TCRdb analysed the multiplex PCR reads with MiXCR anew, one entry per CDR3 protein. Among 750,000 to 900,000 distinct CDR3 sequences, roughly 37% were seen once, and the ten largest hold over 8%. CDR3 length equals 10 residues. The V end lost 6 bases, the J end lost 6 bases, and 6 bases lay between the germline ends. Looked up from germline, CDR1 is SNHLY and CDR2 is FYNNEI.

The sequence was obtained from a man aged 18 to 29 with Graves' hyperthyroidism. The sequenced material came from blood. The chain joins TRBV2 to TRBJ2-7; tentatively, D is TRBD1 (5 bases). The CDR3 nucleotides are TGTGCCAGCAGAGACAGCGAGCAGTACTTC. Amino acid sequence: CASRDSEQYF.